These T cell receptor beta chains were read from a single sample in a study of blood T cell repertoires in COVID-19. The repertoire was sequenced with immunoSEQ multiplex PCR; TCRdb's copy has only in-frame clones and lacks some. The data contain approximately 500,000 clones, less than 90% of them singletons. The material sequenced was peripheral blood. The receptor source for this set is a woman between 45 and 60 years old with COVID-19, enrolled during active disease. Each CDR3 is given with its conserved first and last residue. The D gene is left open where the match is weak. Not every row has a clone size; where given, it reads once, few, many or a size class.

CSASYGSNQPQHF	TGCAGTGCTAGTTACGGTAGCAATCAGCCCCAGCATTTT	.	13	TRBV20-1	.	TRBJ1-5
CASSPWGTANEKLFF	TGTGCCAGCAGTCCTTGGGGGACAGCTAATGAAAAACTGTTTTTT	few	15	TRBV6-5	TRBD1	TRBJ1-4
CASSQGGQGGTYEQYF	TGCGCCAGCAGCCAAGGAGGACAGGGGGGAACCTACGAGCAGTACTTC	.	16	TRBV4-1	TRBD1	TRBJ2-7
CASSYWDTNSPLHF	TGTGCCAGCAGTTATTGGGACACTAATTCACCCCTCCACTTT	.	14	TRBV6-5	.	TRBJ1-6
CASSLVFAGDTDTQYF	TGTGCCAGCAGCTTAGTGTTTGCGGGGGACACAGATACGCAGTATTTT	.	16	TRBV7-2	TRBD2	TRBJ2-3
CASSEQSNQPQHF	TGTGCCAGCAGTGAACAGAGCAATCAGCCCCAGCATTTT	few	13	TRBV6-1	.	TRBJ1-5
CASSSPGSVSSYEQYF	TGTGCCAGCAGCTCCCCCGGGTCCGTCAGCTCCTACGAGCAGTACTTC	.	16	TRBV11-2	.	TRBJ2-7
CASSQVFRVAGGPAHNEQFF	TGCGCCAGCAGCCAAGTGTTCAGGGTAGCGGGGGGGCCGGCCCACAATGAGCAGTTCTTC	.	20	TRBV4-1	TRBD2	TRBJ2-1
CASSQSSGTYNEQFF	TGTGCCAGCAGCCAATCTAGCGGAACCTACAATGAGCAGTTCTTC	.	15	TRBV3-1/TRBV3-2	TRBD2	TRBJ2-1
CASSPGSNRYIEAFF	TGCGCCAGCAGCCCGGGGTCCAACCGGTATATTGAAGCTTTCTTT	.	15	TRBV5-1	.	TRBJ1-1
CASSLLTSGGEAGELFF	TGCGCCAGCAGCCTCTTGACTAGCGGGGGGGAAGCCGGGGAGCTGTTTTTT	once	17	TRBV5-1	TRBD2	TRBJ2-2
CASSPRVNTEAFF	TGTGCCAGCAGCCCCAGGGTGAACACTGAAGCTTTCTTT	.	13	TRBV27	.	TRBJ1-1
CASNGGDGELFF	TGTGCCAGCAACGGGGGTGACGGGGAGCTGTTTTTT	.	12	TRBV6-5	.	TRBJ2-2
CASSIAGTSAYNEQFF	TGTGCCAGCAGCATCGCCGGGACTAGCGCCTACAATGAGCAGTTCTTC	.	16	TRBV7-3	TRBD2	TRBJ2-1
CANRQGQNSPLHF	TGTGCCAATAGACAGGGGCAAAATTCACCCCTCCACTTT	.	13	TRBV6-6	TRBD1	TRBJ1-6
CASSEVGVPGADTQYF	TGTGCCAGCAGTGAAGTCGGGGTCCCAGGGGCAGATACGCAGTATTTT	.	16	TRBV6-1	.	TRBJ2-3
CASARDSQETQYF	TGTGCTAGTGCCCGGGACAGCCAAGAGACCCAGTACTTC	.	13	TRBV12-5	TRBD1	TRBJ2-5
CASSIGRGNYGYTF	TGTGCCAGTAGTATCGGCAGGGGGAACTATGGCTACACCTTC	.	14	TRBV19	TRBD1	TRBJ1-2
CASSHSPTGRRPYEQYF	TGCGCCAGCAGCCACTCCCCGACAGGGAGGCGCCCCTACGAGCAGTACTTC	.	17	TRBV4-1	.	TRBJ2-7
CASSGIGNRGTETQYF	TGTGCCAGTAGTGGAATCGGGAACAGGGGTACGGAGACCCAGTACTTC	few	16	TRBV19	TRBD1	TRBJ2-5
CASSLTGLSTDTQYF	TGCGCCAGCAGCTTGACCGGACTAAGCACAGATACGCAGTATTTT	.	15	TRBV5-1	.	TRBJ2-3
CASSSDGVNQPQHF	TGCGCCAGCAGCTCTGACGGGGTGAATCAGCCCCAGCATTTT	.	14	TRBV5-1	.	TRBJ1-5
CASSYSTGTHQETQYF	TGTGCCAGCAGTTACTCTACCGGGACACACCAAGAGACCCAGTACTTC	.	16	TRBV6-6	.	TRBJ2-5
CASSSGVYEQYF	TGTGCCAGCAGCTCCGGGGTCTACGAGCAGTACTTC	.	12	TRBV6-5	.	TRBJ2-7
CASSRAAGEETQYF	TGTGCCAGCAGCCGGGCTGCGGGAGAAGAGACCCAGTACTTC	.	14	TRBV9	TRBD2	TRBJ2-5
CATSRGDRNYGYTF	TGTGCCACCAGCAGGGGAGACAGGAACTATGGCTACACCTTC	.	14	TRBV15	.	TRBJ1-2
CSVSDRGEIYTEAFF	TGCAGCGTTTCCGACAGGGGGGAAATCTACACTGAAGCTTTCTTT	.	15	TRBV29-1	TRBD1	TRBJ1-1
CASSDRAYQPQHF	TGTGCCAGCTCCGACAGGGCTTATCAGCCCCAGCATTTT	few	13	TRBV19	TRBD1	TRBJ1-5
CASSLGAGGIQPQHF	TGTGCCAGCAGCTTGGGGGCAGGGGGCATTCAGCCCCAGCATTTT	once	15	TRBV5-6	TRBD1	TRBJ1-5
CASQDRGYTDTQYF	TGTGCCAGTCAGGACAGGGGTTACACAGATACGCAGTATTTT	.	14	TRBV19	TRBD1	TRBJ2-3
CASSELGHSYGYTF	TGTGCCAGCAGTGAATTGGGGCATAGCTATGGCTACACCTTC	once	14	TRBV25-1	.	TRBJ1-2
CASSPIRGAAYTF	TGTGCCAGCAGCCCTATCCGGGGAGCAGCCTACACCTTC	.	13	TRBV12-3/TRBV12-4	.	TRBJ1-2
CASSGRQGIFPFHGYTF	TGTGCCAGCAGCGGTCGACAGGGGATCTTTCCCTTCCATGGCTACACCTTC	.	17	TRBV5-6	TRBD1	TRBJ1-2
CASREPGTSGIAGGEQYF	TGCGCCAGCAGAGAACCCGGGACTAGCGGTATAGCTGGGGGCGAGCAGTACTTC	.	18	TRBV10-2	TRBD2	TRBJ2-7
CAWSPGGTAPFLGYTF	TGTGCCTGGAGTCCTGGGGGGACAGCACCTTTTTTGGGCTACACCTTC	.	16	TRBV30	TRBD1	TRBJ1-2
CASQSSSYNEQFF	TGTGCCAGCCAATCGAGCTCCTACAATGAGCAGTTCTTC	.	13	TRBV6-5	.	TRBJ2-1
CASRPPGASYNEQFF	TGTGCCAGCAGGCCCCCTGGGGCCTCATACAATGAGCAGTTCTTC	.	15	TRBV7-2	.	TRBJ2-1
CASSWGTDRGYTF	TGTGCCAGCAGCTGGGGGACGGACAGAGGGTACACCTTC	.	13	TRBV7-9	.	TRBJ1-2
CASSRPGQKDTEAFF	TGTGCCAGCAGTCGACCGGGACAAAAGGACACTGAAGCTTTCTTT	.	15	TRBV27	.	TRBJ1-1
CASSQTPGVQDGELFF	TGTGCCAGCAGCCAAACCCCGGGGGTTCAGGACGGGGAGCTGTTTTTT	.	16	TRBV7-2	.	TRBJ2-2
CASSLPAGTNEKLFF	TGTGCCAGCAGCCTCCCGGCGGGAACTAATGAAAAACTGTTTTTT	.	15	TRBV28	.	TRBJ1-4
CASAPTPSGGPNEQFF	TGTGCCAGCGCCCCGACACCTAGCGGGGGTCCCAATGAGCAGTTCTTC	.	16	TRBV6-7	TRBD2	TRBJ2-1
CASSFGGHEQYF	TGTGCCAGCAGTTTTGGGGGCCACGAGCAGTACTTC	.	12	TRBV12-3/TRBV12-4	.	TRBJ2-7
CASSAGGNEQFF	TGCGCCAGCAGCGCCGGGGGCAATGAGCAGTTCTTC	once	12	TRBV5-1	.	TRBJ2-1
CASSWKAGRDTQYF	TGTGCCAGCTCGTGGAAAGCGGGGCGAGATACGCAGTATTTT	.	14	TRBV18	TRBD2	TRBJ2-3
CASSLSGSGILRGYTF	TGTGCCAGCAGCTTAAGCGGGTCGGGCATTCTAAGGGGCTACACCTTC	.	16	TRBV7-2	.	TRBJ1-2
CASSPARGTYEQYF	TGTGCCAGCAGTCCAGCCAGGGGGACCTACGAGCAGTACTTC	.	14	TRBV27	TRBD1	TRBJ2-7
CASSQAWDREGYGYTF	TGTGCCAGCAGCCAAGCGTGGGACAGGGAGGGCTATGGCTACACCTTC	.	16	TRBV3-1/TRBV3-2	TRBD1	TRBJ1-2
CASSQDAEGRPQYF	TGTGCCAGCAGCCAAGATGCGGAGGGCAGGCCGCAGTATTTT	.	14	TRBV4-2	.	TRBJ2-3
CASSFSRGAGTGELFF	TGTGCCAGCAGCTTCTCGCGGGGGGCCGGCACCGGGGAGCTGTTTTTT	.	16	TRBV11-3	TRBD2	TRBJ2-2
CASKVGGGTEAFF	TGTGCCAGCAAGGTGGGGGGAGGCACTGAAGCTTTCTTT	few	13	TRBV2	.	TRBJ1-1
CASSFRSGVSEAFF	TGTGCCAGCAGCTTTAGGTCCGGAGTATCTGAAGCTTTCTTT	once	14	TRBV5-4	.	TRBJ1-1
CSASGSPNEKLFF	TGCAGTGCTAGTGGCAGTCCAAATGAAAAACTGTTTTTT	.	13	TRBV20-1	.	TRBJ1-4